A single sample is the source of the 12 T cell receptor beta chains below, sequenced in a study of blood T cell repertoires in COVID-19. Assay used: immunoSEQ multiplex PCR; TCRdb lists only in-frame clones, some missing. The profile shows around 270,000 clones, around 89% of them singletons. Sequences were obtained from peripheral blood. These receptors were collected from a man in his forties with acute or convalescent COVID-19.

The V gene is TRBV5-8, the J gene TRBJ1-6; D possibly corresponds to TRBD1 (5 bases). This CDR3 has 15 amino acids. V was trimmed by 4 bases and J by 6 bases, leaving 14 bases between them. Germline values: CDR1 SGHTS, CDR2 YDEGEE. CDR3 loop: CASSTGQGGNSPLHF. CDR3 DNA sequence: TGTGCCAGCAGCACGGGGCAGGGAGGTAATTCACCCCTCCACTTT.

This clone has only one observation. This chain links TRBV30 with TRBJ1-2; tentatively, D is TRBD1 (6 bases). The length of the CDR3 is 13 residues. Germline V gene sequence: CDR1 GTSNPN, CDR2 SVGIG (reference sequence). V dropped 0 bases and J dropped 8 bases, with 13 bases sitting between them. DNA of the CDR3: TGTGCCTGGAGTGTAACAGGGTGGGACGGCTACACCTTC. Residues: CAWSVTGWDGYTF.

This sequence joins TRBV19 and TRBJ1-4; 8 nucleotides align to TRBD1. CDR3 length: 17 amino acids. The V segment lost 10 bases and the J segment 2 bases; nucleotides outside the gene matches: 15. Germline-derived CDR1 and CDR2 are LNHDA and SQIVND (reference sequence). The CDR3 region has the DNA TGTGCCACTTCTCCGTGGGCAGGGGGCCCCACTAATGAAAAACTGTTTTTT. Translation: CATSPWAGGPTNEKLFF.

This clone showed up just once. This rearrangement joins TRBV28 to TRBJ2-3; TRBD2 agrees at 11 bases. The CDR3 runs to 17 residues. Germline-derived CDR1 and CDR2 are MDHEN and SYDVKM. Losses at the gene ends were 3 bases for V and 5 bases for J; bases not matched to a gene: 10. This CDR3 reads CASSFLAGGPRGDTQYF. The CDR3 coding sequence is TGTGCCAGCAGTTTTCTAGCGGGGGGCCCTAGAGGAGATACGCAGTATTTT. The complete variable domain, with remaining parts taken from reference TRBV28 and TRBJ2-3, reads DVKVTQSSRYLVKRTGEKVFLECVQDMDHENMFWYRQDPGLGLRLIYFSYDVKMKEKGDIPEGYSVSREKKERFSLILESASTNQTSMYLCASSFLAGGPRGDTQYFGPGTRLTVL.

The chain recombines TRBV10-1 with TRBJ2-1, with 12 nucleotides matching TRBD2. V lost 6 bases and J lost 5; bases outside the gene matches: 8. The CDR3 loop spans 16 amino acids. Per the germline V gene, CDR1 is WNHNN and CDR2 is SYGVQD (reference sequence). CDR3 in amino acids: CASSRTSGDTNNEQFF. CDR3 nucleotides: TGCGCCAGCAGCCGGACTAGCGGGGACACTAACAATGAGCAGTTCTTC.

The chain links TRBV12-3 or TRBV12-4 to TRBJ1-2, with D unresolved. The CDR3 length is 13 residues. Trimming stripped 3 bases from V and 4 bases from J, with 9 bases between. As DNA, the CDR3 is TGTGCCAGCAGTTTGGGCCTAAGCTATGGCTACACCTTC. Its protein is CASSLGLSYGYTF.

This chain connects TRBV5-1 to TRBJ1-2, with 10 bases matching TRBD1. V shed 0 bases and J 7 bases; nucleotides not matched to a gene: 6. Germline CDR1 reads SGHRS; CDR2 reads YFSETQ. The CDR3 consists of 15 residues. CDR3 region: CASSLGGTGAPGYTF. For the CDR3, the DNA is TGCGCCAGCAGCTTGGGGGGGACAGGGGCTCCTGGCTACACCTTC.

The chain recombines TRBV4-2 with TRBJ2-1, with D unresolved. Per germline, CDR1 LGHNA and CDR2 YNFKEQ. CDR3 length: 15 residues. V lost 2 bases and J lost 10, with 18 bases in between. For the CDR3, the DNA is TGTGCCAGCAGCCAAAAGCTAGGAACCGATGAAGAGCAGTTCTTC. Protein sequence: CASSQKLGTDEEQFF.

The chain uses TRBV2 and TRBJ2-1; tentatively, D is TRBD2 (7 bases). Germline V CDR1 and CDR2: SNHLY, FYNNEI. V shed 4 bases and J shed 10 bases, with 23 bases lying between them. This CDR3 comprises 16 residues. The DNA of the CDR3 is TGTGCCAGCAGTGCGGGTGACATTCGGGGGGCCCGCGAGCAGTTCTTC. Encoded protein: CASSAGDIRGAREQFF.

The table lists this clone with a count of one. This chain connects TRBV19 to TRBJ2-4; maybe TRBD2 (7 bases). Germline CDR1 LNHDA, CDR2 SQIVND (reference sequence). Trimming took off 6 bases at V and 2 bases at J, with 17 bases between the two ends. CDR3 length: 16 amino acids. CDR3 amino acids: CASSGGAGQPKNIQYF. CDR3 coding DNA: TGTGCCAGTAGCGGTGGAGCGGGACAACCCAAAAACATTCAGTACTTC.

The V gene is TRBV24-1, the J gene TRBJ2-7, with 8 nucleotides matching TRBD1. The CDR3 sequence is 16 residues long. Per germline, CDR1 KGHDR and CDR2 SFDVKD. With 2 bases clipped from V and 2 bases from J, the junction kept 7 bases outside the gene matches. The CDR3 region has the DNA TGTGCCACCAGTGATTCTGGACAGGGCGTTCCCTACGAGCAGTACTTC. Translated: CATSDSGQGVPYEQYF.

The chain has TRBV6-1 and TRBJ2-2, with 7 bases identical to TRBD2. J lost 0 bases, V lost 4 bases, and 8 bases had no gene match. This CDR3 spans 17 amino acids. Germline lookup yields CDR1 MNHNS and CDR2 SASEGT. The CDR3 DNA sequence: TGTGCCAGCAGTGCGCCCCCGGGGGGTTCGAACACCGGGGAGCTGTTTTTT. Its protein is CASSAPPGGSNTGELFF.